Below, one T cell receptor beta chain is given with its context. Its antigen target is currently unknown. Per-base quality was not reported, and no clone a single base away is much larger than it. This entry is derived from a study of cytomegalovirus exposure and HLA in healthy donors listed by TCRdb under 2017. Background for the entire study: An earlier analysis of roughly 500 of the donors reported 250 to 300 Gb of sequence data and 117 million unique TCR beta sequences from roughly 200 million T cells. The genetic ancestry cluster associated with self-reported Caucasian donors included 81% of the approximately 410 genotyped donors. About five DR-DQ haplotypes were handled as single units for association and clustering, since linkage in the cohort was strong. An early release that covered some 640 HLA-typed donors contained approximately 300 gigabases of sequencing data and approximately 85 million unique TCR sequences. An earlier analysis of approximately 640 of the donors applied high-throughput TCR beta sequencing to assess whether each TCR beta V gene segment acted as functional or pseudogenic. High-throughput TCR immunosequencing, statistical association of individual TCRs with disease status, and machine learning were combined to predict cytomegalovirus infection status. On average, about 240,000 unique TCR beta nucleotide sequences were sequenced per donor among 398 genotyped donors of the cohort, with roughly 18% of those sequences being non-productive. Along with the roughly 700-subject first cohort, a separate validation cohort of approximately 110 different subjects was used. Typing coverage differed by locus: A, B, C, DRB1 and DQB1 were typed in about 620-630 donors, DQA1 in roughly 510, DPA1 in 606, and DPB1 in 400 to 490. In the later analysis, no new phenotypic data were used to find candidate immune exposures; instead, reliance was placed on TCR beta sequences and their occurrence across donors. Class I and class II HLA loci were covered by the typing at four-digit resolution. A later genetic analysis took genome-wide SNP genotypes for about 55% of the 666 donors and used that subset as a discovery cohort. The study profiled the T cell repertoires of more than 500 subjects by immunosequencing and related them to cytomegalovirus serostatus. A later analysis re-analyzed previously published TCR beta repertoires from about 730 donors and added high-resolution HLA genotyping to study TCR occurrence patterns. The aim of the study was to test whether cataloging public T cell receptors could identify signatures of past pathogen exposure. Every discovery cohort repertoire had been produced on one sequencing platform. Donor age, sex, ethnicity and CMV serostatus were compiled alongside the repertoire data.

A distance of 8 bases separates the germline ends of V and J, which lose 0 bases and 0 bases respectively. The CDR3 holds 16 amino acids from the cysteine to the phenylalanine. The retained sequence is limited to the CDR3, 48 bases, with the frame set at the first base. Sequences KGHSH (CDR1) and LQKENI (CDR2) are obtained from the germline V gene. Broader findings and caveats from the paper: Over 15 rarely observed V segments, including chromosome 9 orphons, were excluded from the earlier analysis of approximately 500 of the donors because counts were too low. In a later analysis, several top co-occurrence clusters were reported to appear linked to parvovirus B19, influenza, CMV and Epstein-Barr virus. According to the authors, the approach could potentially be generalized to other disease states and immunological phenotypes. The study gave a list of some 150 TCR beta chains associated with cytomegalovirus. Correlated functional status among segregating V segments might be attributable to linkage disequilibrium, but an unknown experimental factor could not be ruled out. Some IMGT-functional V segments, including TRBV6-2 and TRBV6-3, could not be distinguished by the 87-base-pair reads and were therefore excluded. CMV serostatus was the only immune exposure information available for the cohort. In a later analysis, most CMV-associated TCR beta chains were found to appear HLA-restricted, with HLA associations seemingly driven largely by CMV exposure. In a later analysis, TCR association rates were found to vary across HLA loci, with the most associated TCRs seen for DRB1 alleles and the fewest for HLA-C alleles. In a later analysis, 16,951 TCR beta sequences were associated with specific HLA alleles at a false discovery rate of 0.05. A further reported finding was that TCR beta sequences accurately predicted the HLA-A and HLA-B alleles for most subjects in the first cohort. When HLA alleles, especially DR and DQ, strongly co-occurred, attributing TCR associations to individual alleles was difficult. The cohort was sequenced for TCR beta chains only, and without alpha or paired-chain data the features that could be detected were limited. Cytomegalovirus status was reported to be diagnosed by the classifier with high specificity and sensitivity in both the original and validation cohorts. Compared with the approximately 670-donor mean, donors in an Asian-associated ancestry cluster had fewer N-insertions in productive TCRs, according to a later genetic analysis. The presence/absence analyses assumed that sequencing depth was roughly uniform across donors, and that assumption may not be true. Because HLA typing was unavailable for some donors at each locus, only the typed subset was used in association tests. The sequencing pipeline was judged likely to have produced a cluster of highly shared sequence variants as a technical artifact. Three of the identified cytomegalovirus-associated TCR beta chains were confirmed in vitro to be specific for cytomegalovirus antigens. In a later analysis, HLA-associated TCR beta chains showed more clonal expansion and lower generation probabilities than non-associated chains that were equally common. In a later genetic analysis, a missense DCLRE1C variant was associated with V-gene and J-gene trimming of TCR beta chains, and the association was replicated in an independent cohort. Across donors, most TCR sequences were observed very rarely, whereas some public TCRs were present in many individuals. In an earlier analysis of over 550 of the donors, most TCR beta V segments were observed in productive rearrangements about 90% or about 30% of the time, broadly matching IMGT annotations.

The cohort consisted of 600 to 750 healthy bone marrow donors. At the time of sampling, all cohort members were nominally healthy, though unrecorded immune exposures were likely present. The donor tested CMV seronegative and was one of the 352 seronegative cohort members. A peripheral blood sample was provided by each donor, and peripheral blood mononuclear cells were used for TCR beta sequencing. Genomic DNA extraction from the blood cell samples was performed with the Qiagen DNeasy Blood Extraction Kit. The protocol used for the library was the immunoSEQ multiplex PCR assay. For the multiplex PCR, a mixture combining 60 forward primers for TCR Vbeta segments and 13 reverse primers for TCR Jbeta segments was used. The CDR3 region of rearranged TCR beta genes was amplified from genomic DNA by a multiplex PCR assay. On the Illumina HiSeq System, the amplified TCR beta libraries were sequenced as 87-base-pair reads. Processing in the source paper ran as follows. A later analysis counted about 80 million unique TCR beta chains across the 600 to 850 repertoires, and around 12 million of these chains were shared by at least two donors. To remove PCR and sequencing errors, raw reads were error-corrected and collapsed into unique sequences using a nearest-neighbor algorithm that merged closely related sequences. Alignment of CDR3 sequences to IMGT reference sequences was used to assign V, D and J gene segments. For a sequence to be retained, a match of at least six nucleotides was required to both a V gene segment and a J gene segment. Rearrangements were called productive when the CDR3 lacked stop codons and stayed in frame with V and J; all others were non-productive. Following IMGT convention, CDR3 was defined as the stretch from the second conserved V-encoded cysteine to the conserved J-encoded phenylalanine. Sequences without an unambiguous match to a single V gene segment were excluded from the earlier analysis of a few hundred of the donors. An earlier analysis of 587 of the donors called V segments functional above 56.7% productive rearrangements and segregating when the between-donor standard deviation exceeded 5%. A statistical classification framework was built for diagnosing cytomegalovirus status from the catalog of TCR beta chain sequences. A later analysis assigned V and J genes by comparing TCR nucleotide sequences with IMGT/GENE-DB human TR gene sequences. Using the TCRdist pipeline, a later analysis assigned CDR3 sequences along with most-parsimonious VDJ recombination scenarios. A later analysis defined each TCR beta chain by its CDR3 amino acid sequence plus V-gene family, and excluded reads lacking a unique V-gene family. As a way to deal with suspected cross-contamination and a sequencing artifact, a later analysis dropped 640 or so nucleotide sequences that were highly shared and had low generation probability. In a later analysis, a clonal expansion index was calculated for each public chain from normalized within-repertoire ranks of inferred template counts. In a later analysis, generation probabilities were computed using a VDJ recombination model fitted to out-of-frame rearrangements, and the results were checked against IGoR. Hypergeometric tests were used in a later analysis to score TCR-TCR, TCR-HLA and TCR-CMV co-occurrence, with a repertoire-size bias correction applied to the TCR pairs. To estimate false discovery rates, a later analysis permuted the HLA or CMV assignments 20 times. In a later analysis, co-occurring TCRs were grouped using DBSCAN, with TCRdist sequence similarity added in when clustering inside HLA-allele-positive subsets. Repertoires with fewer than 30,000 or more than 120,000 public chains were left out of co-occurrence clustering, as were about five repertoires with anomalous nucleotide sharing. Imported from immuneACCESS, the table was reduced by TCRdb to in-frame sequences with V and J called. These copies leave out some clones; in studies compared against another copy, an unresolved V gene accounts for under half, and the cause of the remainder is not known. V and J calls and clone size are as listed in that table; D and trimming were resolved from the DNA. Here the sample has approximately 120,000 clones; 60% to 85% occur a single time. The ten largest clones take up around 3.6% of the sample.

This chain is built from TRBV18 and TRBJ2-2; 5 matching bases give a weak D call of TRBD1. The sample consisted of PBMCs. This TCR derives from a man aged 25 to 40 in good health and CMV-seronegative. The CDR3 protein sequence reads: CASSPPTAPNTGELFF. The bases read TGTGCCAGCTCACCACCGACAGCCCCGAACACCGGGGAGCTGTTTTTT.